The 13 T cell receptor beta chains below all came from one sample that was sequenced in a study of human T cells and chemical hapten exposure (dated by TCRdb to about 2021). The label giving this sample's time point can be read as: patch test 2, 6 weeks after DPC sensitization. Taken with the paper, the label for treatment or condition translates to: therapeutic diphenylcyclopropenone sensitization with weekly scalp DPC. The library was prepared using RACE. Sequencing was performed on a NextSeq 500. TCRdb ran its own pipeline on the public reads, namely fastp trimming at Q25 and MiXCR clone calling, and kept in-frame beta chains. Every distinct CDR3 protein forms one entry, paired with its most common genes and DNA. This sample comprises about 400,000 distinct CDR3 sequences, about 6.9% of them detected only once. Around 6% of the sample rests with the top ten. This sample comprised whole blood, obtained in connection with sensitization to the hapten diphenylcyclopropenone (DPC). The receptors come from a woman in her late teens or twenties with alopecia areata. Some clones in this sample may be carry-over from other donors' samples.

DNA of the CDR3: TGTGCCAGCAGCCCCTACACAGCCGGGGCCAACGTCCTGACTTTC. This encodes CASSPYTAGANVLTF. This chain uses TRBV7-9 with TRBJ2-6; the D is unclear. V lost 5 bases and J lost 4, with 12 bases in between. This CDR3 region has 15 residues. CDR1 is SEHNR and CDR2 is FQNEAQ in the germline V gene (reference sequence).

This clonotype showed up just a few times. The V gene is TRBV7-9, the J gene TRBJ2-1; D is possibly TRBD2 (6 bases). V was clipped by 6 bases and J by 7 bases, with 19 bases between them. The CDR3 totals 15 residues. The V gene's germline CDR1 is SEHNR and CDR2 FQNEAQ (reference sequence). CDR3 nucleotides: TGTGCCAGCAGGCCCGGGACTCTCGAAGGGAATGAGCAGTTCTTC. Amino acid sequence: CASRPGTLEGNEQFF.

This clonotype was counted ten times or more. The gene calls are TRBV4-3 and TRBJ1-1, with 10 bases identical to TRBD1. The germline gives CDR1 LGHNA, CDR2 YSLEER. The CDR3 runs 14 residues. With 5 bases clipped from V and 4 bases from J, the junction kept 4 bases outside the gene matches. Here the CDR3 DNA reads TGCGCCAGCAGCTGGACAGGGGGAGGCACTGAAGCTTTCTTT. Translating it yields CASSWTGGGTEAFF.

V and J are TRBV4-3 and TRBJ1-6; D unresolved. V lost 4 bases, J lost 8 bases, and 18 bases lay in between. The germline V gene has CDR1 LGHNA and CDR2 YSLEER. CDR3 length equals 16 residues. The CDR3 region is CASSPGLQARDSPLHF. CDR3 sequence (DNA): TGCGCCAGCAGCCCCGGCCTACAAGCTCGAGATTCACCCCTCCACTTT.

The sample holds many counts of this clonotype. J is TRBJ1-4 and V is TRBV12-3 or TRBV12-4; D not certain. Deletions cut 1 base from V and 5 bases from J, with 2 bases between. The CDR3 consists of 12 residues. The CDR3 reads CASSLGNEKLFF. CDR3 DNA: TGTGCCAGCAGTTTAGGGAATGAAAAACTGTTTTTT.

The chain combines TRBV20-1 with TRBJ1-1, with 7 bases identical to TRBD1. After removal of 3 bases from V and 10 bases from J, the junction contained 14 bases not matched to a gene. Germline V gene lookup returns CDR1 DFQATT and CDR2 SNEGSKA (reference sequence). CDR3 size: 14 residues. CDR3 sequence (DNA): TGCAGTGCTAGGGCCCCAGGGGGAAGGGCCAGAGCTTTCTTT. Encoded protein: CSARAPGGRARAFF.

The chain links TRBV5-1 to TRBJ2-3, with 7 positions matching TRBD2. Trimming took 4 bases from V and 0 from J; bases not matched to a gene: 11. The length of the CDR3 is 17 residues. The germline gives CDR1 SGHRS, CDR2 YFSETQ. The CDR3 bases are TGCGCCAGCAGCAGACTTTCTAGCGGCACTAGCACAGATACGCAGTATTTT. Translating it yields CASSRLSSGTSTDTQYF.

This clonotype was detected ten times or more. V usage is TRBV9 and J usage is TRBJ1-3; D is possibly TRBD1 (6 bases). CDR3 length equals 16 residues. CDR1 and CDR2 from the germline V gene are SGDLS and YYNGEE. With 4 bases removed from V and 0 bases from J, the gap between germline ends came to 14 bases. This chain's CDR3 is CASSPQQGYSGNTIYF. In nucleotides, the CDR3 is TGTGCCAGCAGCCCACAACAGGGATACTCTGGAAACACCATATATTTT.

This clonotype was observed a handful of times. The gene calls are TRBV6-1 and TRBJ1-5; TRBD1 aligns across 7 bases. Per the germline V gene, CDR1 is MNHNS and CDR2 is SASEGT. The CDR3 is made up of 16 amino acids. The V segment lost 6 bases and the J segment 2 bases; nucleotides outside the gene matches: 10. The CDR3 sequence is CASSIIQGLGNQPQHF. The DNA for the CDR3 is TGTGCCAGCAGCATAATACAGGGGTTAGGCAATCAGCCCCAGCATTTT.

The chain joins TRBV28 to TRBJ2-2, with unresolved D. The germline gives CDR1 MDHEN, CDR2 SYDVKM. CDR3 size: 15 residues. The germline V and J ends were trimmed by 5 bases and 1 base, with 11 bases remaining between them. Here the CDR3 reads CASSLPPGNTGELFF. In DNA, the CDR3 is TGTGCCAGCAGTCTCCCCCCCGGGAACACCGGGGAGCTGTTTTTT.

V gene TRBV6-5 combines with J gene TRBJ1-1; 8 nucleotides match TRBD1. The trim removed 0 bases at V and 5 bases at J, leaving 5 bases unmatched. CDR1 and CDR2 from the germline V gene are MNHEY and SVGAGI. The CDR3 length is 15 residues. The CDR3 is CASSYSPGGRTEAFF. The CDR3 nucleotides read TGTGCCAGCAGTTACTCCCCAGGGGGCCGGACTGAAGCTTTCTTT.

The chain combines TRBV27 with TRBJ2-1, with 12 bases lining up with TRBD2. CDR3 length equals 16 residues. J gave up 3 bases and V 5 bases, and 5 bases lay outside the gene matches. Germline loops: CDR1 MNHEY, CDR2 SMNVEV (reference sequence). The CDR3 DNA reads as TGTGCCAGCAGTCAATCGACTAGCGGGGGCTACAATGAGCAGTTCTTC. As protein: CASSQSTSGGYNEQFF.

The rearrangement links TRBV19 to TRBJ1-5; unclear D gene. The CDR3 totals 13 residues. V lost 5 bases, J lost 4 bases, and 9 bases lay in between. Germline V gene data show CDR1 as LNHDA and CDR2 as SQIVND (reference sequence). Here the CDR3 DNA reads TGTGCCAGTAGTGAAGCCCAGAATCAGCCCCAGCATTTT. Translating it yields CASSEAQNQPQHF.